Reported below is one T cell receptor (beta chain). The repertoire was sequenced with immunoSEQ multiplex PCR; TCRdb's copy has only in-frame clones and lacks some. The data show approximately 81,000 clones, about 92% seen once. The data were obtained in a study of cytomegalovirus exposure and HLA in healthy donors. This CDR3 is built from 18 residues. Between the trimmed V and J ends, which lost 4 bases and 0 bases, there was a span of 19 bases. In germline, CDR1 is SNHLY, CDR2 FYNNEI. The receptor's source is a man aged 18 to 30 in good health and CMV-seronegative. The V and J genes are TRBV2 and TRBJ1-5; no reliable D call. The sample taken for sequencing was PBMCs. The CDR3 spells CASSVALPGPLSNQPQHF. The CDR3 coding sequence is TGTGCCAGCAGTGTTGCACTCCCAGGTCCCCTTAGCAATCAGCCCCAGCATTTT.